The TCR beta chain under discussion was sequenced for a study of blood T cell repertoires in COVID-19. The overall study: Samples came from the United States, Italy and Spain, spanning acute and convalescent COVID-19. Sources were T cells, B-cell-depleted T cells, or PBMCs; the material itself was cDNA or gDNA.

The V gene's germline CDR1 is SGHNT and CDR2 YYREEE (reference sequence). V was shortened by 0 bases and J by 9 bases, with 20 bases between the two germline ends. This CDR3 is built from 16 residues. In the original analysis: Quantification of nucleated cells was approximated via reference gene primer amplification. The table came from immunoSEQ multiplex PCR; TCRdb's copy has only in-frame clones and leaves some out. V, J and clone size are those of that table, while D and trimming were read from the DNA. The sample records around 80,000 clones, approximately 83% being singletons. V usage is TRBV5-4 and J usage is TRBJ2-3, with TRBD1 as a possible D gene (7 bases). The receptor's source is a human donor in a cohort sampled during active COVID-19. Sequenced material: peripheral blood. Here the CDR3 reads CASSLAGNRGGRTQYF. CDR3 coding DNA: TGTGCCAGCAGCTTGGCCGGCAACAGGGGAGGAAGGACGCAGTATTTT.